This passage covers 28 T cell receptor beta chains from one sample sequenced in a study of T cell repertoires in cytomegalovirus infection. Using its own MiXCR run on the reads, TCRdb lists one record per CDR3 protein. The top ten clones hold approximately 15% of a sample with 250,000 to 300,000 distinct CDR3 sequences, about 25% of them seen once. Sequenced: PBMCs. The receptors derive from a human donor in good health (CMV status not recorded). Some clones in this sample may be carry-over from other donors' samples.

Only a few counts were recorded for this clonotype. DNA for the CDR3: TGTGCCAGTAGTATCCCAGGGGACTACGAGCAGTACTTC. Protein product: CASSIPGDYEQYF. The gene calls are TRBV19 and TRBJ2-7; D is perhaps TRBD1 (6 bases). Germline V gives CDR1 LNHDA, CDR2 SQIVND (reference sequence). The CDR3 consists of 13 residues. V dropped 3 bases and J dropped 3 bases, with 9 bases sitting between them. Full variable domain (remainder filled in from reference TRBV19 and TRBJ2-7): DGGITQSPKYLFRKEGQNVTLSCEQNLNHDAMYWYRQDPGQGLRLIYYSQIVNDFQKGDIAEGYSVSREKKESFPLTVTSAQKNPTAFYLCASSIPGDYEQYFGPGTRLTVT.

This clonotype was seen more than once but under ten times. The chain employs TRBV28 and TRBJ1-2, with D hard to call. V lost 5 bases and J lost 8, with 12 bases in between. This CDR3 region has 12 residues. The germline V gene encodes CDR1 MDHEN and CDR2 SYDVKM. This CDR3 reads CASSTLKEGYTF. The DNA of the CDR3 is TGTGCCAGCAGTACCTTAAAAGAGGGCTACACCTTC.

This clonotype has only a few counts. This chain joins TRBV12-3 or TRBV12-4 and TRBJ2-5, with TRBD1 as a possible D gene (6 bases). V lost 5 bases to trimming and J lost 2 bases, with 9 bases between them. CDR3 size: 13 residues. The DNA of the CDR3 is TGTGCCAGCAGTGTACAGGGACAAGAGACCCAGTACTTC. It codes for CASSVQGQETQYF.

This clonotype has at least ten counts. This sequence joins TRBV12-3 or TRBV12-4 and TRBJ2-7; 9 bases line up with TRBD2. The ends lost 6 bases at V and 5 bases at J; junction bases unmatched: 8. CDR3 length equals 14 residues. In nucleotides, the CDR3 is TGTGCCAGCAGCCGCGGCCTAGCGGGAAACGAGCAGTACGTC. Translation gives CASSRGLAGNEQYV.

Ten or more counts support this clonotype. In nucleotides, the CDR3 is TGTGCCAGCAGCATTAAAGGACAGGGTATTTATCCCTACGAGCAGTACTTC. This codes for CASSIKGQGIYPYEQYF. The chain couples TRBV7-2 to TRBJ2-7, with TRBD1 identical over 8 bases. V was clipped by 5 bases and J by 2 bases; unmatched bases: 14. Germline CDR1 reads SGHTA; CDR2 reads FQGNSA. CDR3 length equals 17 residues.

This clonotype was counted many times. The rearrangement joins TRBV7-2 to TRBJ2-5; D is uncertain. Germline CDR1 and CDR2: SGHTA and FQGNSA. V lost 2 bases to trimming and J lost 2 bases, with 9 bases between them. This CDR3 is built from 14 residues. CDR3 sequence reads: CASSLNNVQETQYF. CDR3 nucleotides: TGTGCCAGCAGCTTAAATAACGTACAAGAGACCCAGTACTTC.

The sample holds many counts of this clonotype. This chain connects TRBV7-2 to TRBJ1-5, with 7 bases fitting TRBD1. This CDR3 is 16 amino acids long. V shed 5 bases, J shed 6 bases, and the junction held 13 bases outside the gene matches. Germline V CDR1 and CDR2: SGHTA, FQGNSA. CDR3 DNA sequence: TGTGCCAGCAGCCGCTGGTTCGACAGGGTTGCTCAGCCCCAGCATTTT. This gives the protein CASSRWFDRVAQPQHF.

This chain joins TRBV28 and TRBJ2-5; perhaps TRBD2 as D (7 bases). Per germline, CDR1 MDHEN and CDR2 SYDVKM. The CDR3 length is 15 residues. Trimming left V 7 bases short and J 3 bases short, with 18 bases between. The CDR3 here is CASKVGGGLEETQYF. CDR3 DNA: TGTGCCAGCAAAGTTGGGGGGGGCCTTGAAGAGACCCAGTACTTC.

This clonotype was detected many times. The rearrangement links TRBV7-6 to TRBJ1-1, with 7 bases matching TRBD1. Trimming took 5 bases from V and 1 from J; bases not matched to a gene: 7. This CDR3 has 15 residues. Germline CDR1 and CDR2: SGHVS and FNYEAQ. Written as DNA, the CDR3 is TGTGCCAGCAGCCGACGGGACAGCGGGAACACTGAAGCTTTCTTT. Translating gives CASSRRDSGNTEAFF.

This clonotype was counted between two and nine times. This chain links TRBV28 with TRBJ1-2, with D possibly being TRBD1 (6 bases). V lost 2 bases and J 0 bases, leaving 25 bases between the germline ends. Germline values: CDR1 MDHEN, CDR2 SYDVKM. The CDR3 sequence is 20 residues long. CDR3 coding DNA: TGTGCCAGCAGTTTACCGGAGGGGCAGCGGACAGTCCTTTCTAACTATGGCTACACCTTC. Its translation: CASSLPEGQRTVLSNYGYTF.

With respect to this clonotype: A single base separates this from a much larger clone, so it may be a read error. The V gene is TRBV7-4, the J gene TRBJ1-2; 7 bases fit TRBD1. The CDR3 spans 16 residues. The trim removed 5 bases at V and 9 bases at J, leaving 18 bases unmatched. The V gene's germline CDR1 is SGHVT and CDR2 SQSDAQ. The CDR3 region is CASSRPTGRRRGSYTF. The DNA for the CDR3 is TGTGCCAGCAGCCGCCCGACAGGGCGGAGAAGGGGAAGCTACACCTTC.

There are many counts of this clonotype. The chain has TRBV7-8 and TRBJ2-3; 8 positions agree with TRBD2. With V trimmed by 2 bases and J by 0 bases, 4 bases remained unmatched. Per the germline V gene, CDR1 is SGHVS and CDR2 is FQNEAQ. The CDR3 covers 16 residues. CDR3 region: CASSLLPSGSTDTQYF. In nucleotides, the CDR3 is TGTGCCAGCAGCTTACTTCCTAGCGGGAGCACAGATACGCAGTATTTT.

This clonotype has just a few counts. The rearrangement joins TRBV10-3 to TRBJ2-1, with 8 positions matching TRBD1. Germline V gives CDR1 ENHRY, CDR2 SYGVKD. After removal of 10 bases from V and 5 bases from J, the junction contained 1 base not matched to a gene. This CDR3 has 11 amino acids. CDR3 loop: CATGQDNEQFF. The CDR3 nucleotides read TGTGCCACGGGACAGGACAATGAGCAGTTCTTC.

This clonotype was detected a few times. The CDR3 bases are TGTGCCAGCAGTTGGGACAGGGAAGTACAGCCCCAGCATTTT. The encoded protein is CASSWDREVQPQHF. This chain joins TRBV11-2 and TRBJ1-5, with TRBD1 matching 9 bases. Germline assignment: CDR1 SGHAT and CDR2 FQNNGV. The CDR3 consists of 14 residues. The trim removed 6 bases at V and 7 bases at J, leaving 7 bases unmatched.

This clonotype was picked up many times. This rearrangement joins TRBV7-2 to TRBJ1-5, with no clear D. The CDR3 has 15 residues. The germline V gene has CDR1 SGHTA and CDR2 FQGNSA. Trimming removed 2 bases at V and 4 bases at J, with 12 bases between. This CDR3 is CASSLSAASNQPQHF. In DNA form, the CDR3 reads TGTGCCAGCAGCTTAAGCGCGGCAAGTAATCAGCCCCAGCATTTT.

The chain recombines TRBV29-1 with TRBJ1-2, with D maybe TRBD1 (5 bases). The germline V gene has CDR1 SQVTM and CDR2 ANQGSEA. V gave up 7 bases and J gave up 8 bases, with 23 bases separating them. The CDR3 is 14 amino acids. The CDR3 here is CSATSRGRRTGYTF. The CDR3 bases are TGCAGCGCCACGTCCCGGGGACGGAGGACGGGCTACACCTTC.

The V gene is TRBV5-1, the J gene TRBJ2-2; D is perhaps TRBD1 (5 bases). Germline lookup yields CDR1 SGHRS and CDR2 YFSETQ. CDR3 length: 14 amino acids. Trimming took 4 bases from V and 0 from J, leaving 7 bases between them. The CDR3 DNA follows: TGCGCCAGCAGCGCGGACACGAACACCGGGGAGCTGTTTTTT. Protein: CASSADTNTGELFF.

This clonotype was counted many times. This chain links TRBV12-3 or TRBV12-4 with TRBJ1-6, with D hard to call. The CDR3 has 14 residues. With 5 bases removed from V and 0 bases from J, the gap between germline ends came to 5 bases. This chain's CDR3 is CASSGSSYNSPLHF. DNA for the CDR3: TGTGCCAGCAGTGGGAGCTCCTATAATTCACCCCTCCACTTT.

In DNA, the CDR3 is TGCAGTAGCGGGGTCAGATACAATGAGCAGTTCTTC. It encodes CSSGVRYNEQFF. The rearrangement joins TRBV20-1 to TRBJ2-1; the match to TRBD2 covers 7 bases. Germline V gene data show CDR1 as DFQATT and CDR2 as SNEGSKA (reference sequence). The V gene end was trimmed by 8 bases and the J gene end by 4 bases; junction bases not matched to a gene: 5. The CDR3 runs 12 residues.

The chain is built from TRBV6-6 and TRBJ2-7; D perhaps matches TRBD1 (6 bases). This CDR3 is 13 amino acids long. V lost 5 bases and J lost 11, with 19 bases in between. Looked up from germline, CDR1 is MNHNY and CDR2 is SVGAGI (reference sequence). The CDR3 here is CASSPPRDKLKYF. The CDR3 DNA is TGTGCCAGCAGTCCCCCACGGGACAAGCTAAAGTACTTC.

The V gene is TRBV6-8, the J gene TRBJ1-2; 9 bases align to TRBD1. This CDR3 has 18 residues. Germline loops: CDR1 MNHGY, CDR2 SAAAGT. V lost 5 bases to trimming and J lost 3 bases; unmatched junction nucleotides: 16. CDR3: CASSPRSIHRGHDYGYTF. CDR3 nucleotide sequence: TGTGCCAGCAGTCCCCGGTCTATCCACAGGGGGCACGACTATGGCTACACCTTC.

This clonotype was picked up many times. The chain has TRBV7-9 and TRBJ2-7, with D perhaps TRBD2 (5 bases). V lost 4 bases and J 2 bases, leaving 9 bases between the germline ends. The CDR3 contains 13 residues. Germline CDR1 reads SEHNR; CDR2 reads FQNEAQ (reference sequence). CDR3 coding DNA: TGTGCCAGCAGCTCCCGGGAAACCTACGAGCAGTACTTC. This sequence encodes CASSSRETYEQYF.

J is TRBJ1-4 and V is TRBV7-6, with D possibly matching TRBD1 (6 bases). Germline-derived CDR1 and CDR2 are SGHVS and FNYEAQ. V was trimmed by 2 bases and J by 8 bases, leaving 15 bases between them. The CDR3 extends over 15 amino acids. Written as DNA, the CDR3 is TGTGCCAGCAGCTTAATCACCGGACAGTCCGAAAAACTGTTTTTT. Amino acid sequence: CASSLITGQSEKLFF.

This clonotype was recorded at least ten times. CDR3 sequence: CASSQEPGQGGQPQHF. The CDR3 DNA sequence: TGCGCCAGCAGCCAAGAACCGGGACAGGGAGGACAGCCCCAGCATTTT. This chain uses TRBV4-1 with TRBJ1-5; 9 bases are shared with TRBD1. Germline-derived CDR1 and CDR2 are MGHRA and YSYEKL. The CDR3 sequence is 16 residues long. Trimming at V came to 0 bases and at J to 7 bases, leaving 7 bases not matched to a gene.

This clonotype was counted once. The rearrangement joins TRBV12-3 or TRBV12-4 to TRBJ2-4; weak D call: TRBD2 (6 bases). The CDR3 is 15 residues long. V gave up 1 base and J gave up 6 bases, with 13 bases separating them. As DNA, the CDR3 is TGTGCCAGCAGTTTAGGAACGGGAGAGGGAAACATTCAGTACTTC. Protein: CASSLGTGEGNIQYF.

The V and J genes are TRBV29-1 and TRBJ2-1, with D tentatively TRBD1 or TRBD2 (7 bases each). The germline V and J ends were trimmed by 2 bases and 7 bases, with 18 bases remaining between them. Germline loops: CDR1 SQVTM, CDR2 ANQGSEA. The CDR3 covers 15 residues. CDR3: CSVEQGGFRGNEQFF. CDR3 nucleotides: TGCAGCGTTGAACAGGGGGGGTTTCGGGGAAATGAGCAGTTCTTC.

This clonotype has only a few counts. The chain links TRBV5-7 to TRBJ1-2, with D perhaps matching TRBD1 (5 bases). TRBV5-7 is sorted into the ORF group, with uncertain function. The CDR3 has 17 residues. Trimming took off 0 bases at V and 2 bases at J, with 17 bases between the two ends. The CDR3 DNA reads TGTGCCAGCAGCTTGGGAGAGGGACGAGAATTGAACTATGGCTACACCTTC. Protein: CASSLGEGRELNYGYTF.

As regards this clonotype: A read error is possible here, since a much larger clone lies one base away. This CDR3 is missing its conserved last phenylalanine or tryptophan, likely due to a read error. The rearrangement uses TRBV7-6 and TRBJ2-7; TRBD1 is a possible D gene (6 bases). V dropped 6 bases and J dropped 0 bases, with 12 bases sitting between them. From germline, CDR1 is SGHVS and CDR2 FNYEAQ. This CDR3 has 14 residues. As DNA, the CDR3 is TGTGCCAGCAGTACAGGGTTTCCCTCCTACGAGCAGTACATC. Amino acid sequence: CASSTGFPSYEQYI.